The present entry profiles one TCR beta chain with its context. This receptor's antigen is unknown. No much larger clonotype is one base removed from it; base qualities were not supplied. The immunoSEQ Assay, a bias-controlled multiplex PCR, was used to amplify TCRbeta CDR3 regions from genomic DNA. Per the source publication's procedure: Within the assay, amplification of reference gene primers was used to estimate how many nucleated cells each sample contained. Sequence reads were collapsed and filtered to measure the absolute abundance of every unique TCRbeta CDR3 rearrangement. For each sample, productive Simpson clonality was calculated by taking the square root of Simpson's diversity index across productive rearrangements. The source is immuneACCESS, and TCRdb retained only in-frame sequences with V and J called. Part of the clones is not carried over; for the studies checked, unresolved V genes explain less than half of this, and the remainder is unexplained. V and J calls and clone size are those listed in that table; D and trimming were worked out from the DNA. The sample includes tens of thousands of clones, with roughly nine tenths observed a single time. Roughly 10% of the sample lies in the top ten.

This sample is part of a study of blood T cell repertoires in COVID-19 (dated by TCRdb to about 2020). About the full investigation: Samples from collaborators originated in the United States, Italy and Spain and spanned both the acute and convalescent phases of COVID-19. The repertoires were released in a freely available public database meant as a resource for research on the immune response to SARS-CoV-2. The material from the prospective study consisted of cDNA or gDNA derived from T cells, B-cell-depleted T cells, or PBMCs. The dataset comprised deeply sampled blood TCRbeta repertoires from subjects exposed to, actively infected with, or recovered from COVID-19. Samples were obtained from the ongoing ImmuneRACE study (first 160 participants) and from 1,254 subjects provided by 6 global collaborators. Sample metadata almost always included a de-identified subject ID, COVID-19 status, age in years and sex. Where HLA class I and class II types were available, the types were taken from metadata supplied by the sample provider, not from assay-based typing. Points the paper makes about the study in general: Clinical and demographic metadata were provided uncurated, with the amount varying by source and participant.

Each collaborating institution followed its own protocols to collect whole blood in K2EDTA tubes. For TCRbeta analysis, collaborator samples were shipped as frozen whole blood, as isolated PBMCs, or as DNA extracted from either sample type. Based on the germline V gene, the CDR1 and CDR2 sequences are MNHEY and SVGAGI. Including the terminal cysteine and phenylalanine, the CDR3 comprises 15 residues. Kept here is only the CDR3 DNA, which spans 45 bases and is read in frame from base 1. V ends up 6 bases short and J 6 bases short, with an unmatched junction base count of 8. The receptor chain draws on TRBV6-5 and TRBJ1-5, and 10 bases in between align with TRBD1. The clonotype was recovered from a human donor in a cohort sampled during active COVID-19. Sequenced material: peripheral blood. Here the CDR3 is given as CASRNGQGVTQPQHF. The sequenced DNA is TGTGCCAGCAGGAACGGACAGGGGGTTACTCAGCCCCAGCATTTT.